The rows below give T cell receptor beta chains drawn from one sample of a study of spatial heterogeneity in lung cancer. Each CDR3 protein gets one entry after TCRdb re-called the 5' RACE reads with MiXCR. Altogether around 120,000 distinct CDR3 sequences are present, 9% to 15% being singletons, with the ten largest covering roughly 15%. The sequenced sample was PBMCs, obtained at follow-up. The receptors here all came from a male donor with early-stage non-small cell lung cancer. CDR3s include the opening cysteine and the closing phenylalanine or tryptophan. D genes are given only for firm matches. A row's size may be missing; if present it is once, few, many or a size class.

TRBV6-5	TRBJ1-3	-	TRBD1	CASRTGAGNTIYF	TGTGCCAGCCGGACAGGGGCTGGAAACACCATATATTTT
TRBV7-2	TRBJ1-3	-	-	CASSLAASSGNTIYF	TGTGCCAGCAGCTTAGCGGCGAGCTCTGGAAACACCATATATTTT
TRBV2	TRBJ1-4	-	TRBD1	CASSYRGGEKLFF	TGTGCCAGCAGTTACAGGGGTGGTGAAAAACTGTTTTTT
TRBV10-3	TRBJ2-7	few	-	CAISENGYTYEQYF	TGTGCCATCAGTGAGAACGGATACACCTACGAGCAGTACTTC
TRBV6-5	TRBJ1-1	few	-	CASSYELNTEAFF	TGTGCCAGCAGTTACGAACTGAACACTGAAGCTTTCTTT
TRBV6-6	TRBJ1-5	many	TRBD1	CASSYTGQGNQPQHF	TGTGCCAGCAGTTACACCGGACAGGGAAATCAGCCCCAGCATTTT
TRBV10-2	TRBJ1-1	few	-	CASRFTQGSAEAFF	TGCGCCAGCAGATTTACTCAGGGTTCGGCGGAAGCTTTCTTT
TRBV27	TRBJ1-5	many	-	CASSYQGSQPQHF	TGTGCCAGCAGTTATCAGGGTAGTCAGCCCCAGCATTTT
TRBV4-2	TRBJ1-2	many	-	CASSRITGTGGYTF	TGTGCCAGCAGCAGGATTACAGGGACGGGTGGCTACACCTTC
TRBV12-5	TRBJ1-1	few	-	CASGFPAGACTEAFF	TGTGCTAGTGGTTTTCCGGCAGGGGCTTGCACTGAAGCTTTCTTT
TRBV15	TRBJ1-5	few	-	CATSTHSRGPNQPQHF	TGTGCCACCAGCACCCATTCCAGGGGCCCCAATCAGCCCCAGCATTTT